The rows below give T cell receptor beta chains drawn from one sample of a study of cytomegalovirus exposure and HLA in healthy donors. Profiling relied on immunoSEQ multiplex PCR, and the TCRdb table lists in-frame clones only, not all of them. This table has about 76,000 clones, 65% to 80% appearing once. The source material was PBMCs. The receptors stem from a man aged 25 to 45 in good health and CMV-seronegative. Both conserved end residues are part of each CDR3. D genes are given only for firm matches. Size is stated for part of the rows, as once, few or many counts, or as a class when the clone is expanded.

abundance	len	d_gene	v_gene	j_gene	CDR3nt	CDR3aa
-	14	-	TRBV27	TRBJ2-7	TGTGCCAGCAGTTTAGGCAGGGATCTCTACGAGCAGTACTTC	CASSLGRDLYEQYF
-	15	-	TRBV7-9	TRBJ2-7	TGTGCCAGCAGCTTAGGCAGGGGAGGGTCCTACGAGCAGTACTTC	CASSLGRGGSYEQYF
-	15	TRBD1	TRBV7-8	TRBJ2-3	TGTGCCAGCAGCTTCCGGACAGGGAGCACAGATACGCAGTATTTT	CASSFRTGSTDTQYF
-	16	TRBD1	TRBV27	TRBJ2-2	TGTGCCAGCAGTTTTGGGGGACAGGGGCCCACCGGGGAGCTGTTTTTT	CASSFGGQGPTGELFF
-	16	TRBD2	TRBV5-6	TRBJ2-3	TGTGCCAGCAGCTCATGGACTAGGCCTAGCACAGATACGCAGTATTTT	CASSSWTRPSTDTQYF
-	14	TRBD2	TRBV30	TRBJ2-1	TGTGCCTGGGAAGGACTAGCGGGGCACAATGAGCAGTTCTTC	CAWEGLAGHNEQFF
-	15	TRBD2	TRBV14	TRBJ2-7	TGTGCCAGCAGCCAAGCTAGCGGGAGGGTTTACGAGCAGTACTTC	CASSQASGRVYEQYF
-	15	TRBD1	TRBV27	TRBJ2-7	TGTGCCAGCAGTCCCGACAGGGTGCCTACCTACGAGCAGTACTTC	CASSPDRVPTYEQYF
-	16	TRBD1	TRBV9	TRBJ1-3	TGTGCCAGCAGCGGCGGGGGACAGGGGATGGGAAACACCATATATTTT	CASSGGGQGMGNTIYF
once	15	TRBD2	TRBV7-6	TRBJ2-7	TGTGCCAGCAGCTTAGGGACTAGCGGCACCTACGAGCAGTACTTC	CASSLGTSGTYEQYF
-	16	TRBD2	TRBV7-6	TRBJ2-1	TGTGCCAGCAGCTTCACTAGCGGGGGGGCTCGGAATGAGCAGTTCTTC	CASSFTSGGARNEQFF
-	19	-	TRBV10-2	TRBJ1-5	TGCGCCAGCAGTGAGATTCAGGGACGGAGGGTTGATAGCAATCAGCCCCAGCATTTT	CASSEIQGRRVDSNQPQHF
-	14	-	TRBV7-9	TRBJ1-1	TGTGCCAGCAGCTATGCAGGGTGGGACACTGAAGCTTTCTTT	CASSYAGWDTEAFF
-	14	-	TRBV6-5	TRBJ1-1	TGTGCCAGCAGAGCCCAGGGTCGAGGCACTGAAGCTTTCTTT	CASRAQGRGTEAFF
-	12	-	TRBV19	TRBJ1-5	TGTGCCAGTAGGACAGGAAATCAGCCCCAGCATTTT	CASRTGNQPQHF
-	13	TRBD2	TRBV28	TRBJ2-1	TGTGCCAGTCGGGGGGGGAGGGACAATGAGCAGTTCTTC	CASRGGRDNEQFF
-	14	TRBD1	TRBV27	TRBJ1-2	TGTGCCAGCAGGACGGACAGGGCTGGCTATGGCTACACCTTC	CASRTDRAGYGYTF
-	13	-	TRBV15	TRBJ2-5	TGTGCCACCAGCAGACAGGGGGGAGAGACCCAGTACTTC	CATSRQGGETQYF
few	15	-	TRBV6-1	TRBJ1-5	TGTGCCAGCAGCCCCACAGCCGATAGCAATCAGCCCCAGCATTTT	CASSPTADSNQPQHF
-	16	TRBD1	TRBV6-5	TRBJ2-7	TGTGCCAGCAGTTTCATCTCCGGACAGGCAGCCTACGAGCAGTACTTC	CASSFISGQAAYEQYF
-	15	-	TRBV5-5	TRBJ2-1	TGTGCCAGCAGCTTGGAGGTGAGGATCCGAAATGAGCAGTTCTTC	CASSLEVRIRNEQFF
few	15	-	TRBV7-2	TRBJ1-6	TGTGCCAGCAGCTTAGCCCGGGGTTATAATTCACCCCTCCACTTT	CASSLARGYNSPLHF
-	15	-	TRBV5-6	TRBJ2-7	TGTGCCAGCAGCGTGGAGTCGGTTCGCTCCTACGAGCAGTACTTC	CASSVESVRSYEQYF
-	15	TRBD2	TRBV5-4	TRBJ2-1	TGTGCCAGCAGCCAAACTAGCGCCGGTTACAATGAGCAGTTCTTC	CASSQTSAGYNEQFF
-	13	TRBD1	TRBV18	TRBJ2-5	TGTGCCAGCTCACGGGACAGGGGAGAGACCCAGTACTTC	CASSRDRGETQYF
-	15	TRBD1	TRBV11-2	TRBJ1-4	TGTGCCAGCAGCTTATCGACAGGGACTAATGAAAAACTGTTTTTT	CASSLSTGTNEKLFF
few	13	-	TRBV7-8	TRBJ1-1	TGTGCCAGCAGCCCGGGGAGGCACACTGAAGCTTTCTTT	CASSPGRHTEAFF
-	13	TRBD2	TRBV27	TRBJ2-2	TGTGCCAGCAGTTTAGGGGGGGCCGGGGAGCTGTTTTTT	CASSLGGAGELFF
-	13	-	TRBV4-1	TRBJ2-3	TGCGCCAGCAGCCAAGATAACGGTGATACGCAGTATTTT	CASSQDNGDTQYF
once	14	-	TRBV6-6	TRBJ2-7	TGTGCCAGCACCAGGGACACATCGACCTACGAGCAGTACTTC	CASTRDTSTYEQYF
-	14	-	TRBV7-6	TRBJ2-1	TGTGCCAGCAGCTTCAGGGGAATTAACAATGAGCAGTTCTTC	CASSFRGINNEQFF
-	14	-	TRBV19	TRBJ1-5	TGTGCCGGTAGGGAGATGTTTAGCAATCAGCCCCAGCATTTT	CAGREMFSNQPQHF
-	17	TRBD2	TRBV7-9	TRBJ2-2	TGTGCCAGCAGCTTATTCGCGGGTAGCGGGAGAGTCGGGGAGCTGTTTTTT	CASSLFAGSGRVGELFF
-	17	-	TRBV27	TRBJ2-2	TGTGCCGGCAGTTCCCTATGGGGGGAAGGAGGGACCGGGGAGCTGTTTTTT	CAGSSLWGEGGTGELFF
-	17	-	TRBV7-2	TRBJ1-3	TGTGCCAGCAGCCTCTTCGGCGGCCAGCTCTCTGGAAACACCATATATTTT	CASSLFGGQLSGNTIYF
-	11	TRBD1	TRBV10-3	TRBJ1-2	TGTGCCGCGCGACAGGGGGCCGGCTACACCTTC	CAARQGAGYTF